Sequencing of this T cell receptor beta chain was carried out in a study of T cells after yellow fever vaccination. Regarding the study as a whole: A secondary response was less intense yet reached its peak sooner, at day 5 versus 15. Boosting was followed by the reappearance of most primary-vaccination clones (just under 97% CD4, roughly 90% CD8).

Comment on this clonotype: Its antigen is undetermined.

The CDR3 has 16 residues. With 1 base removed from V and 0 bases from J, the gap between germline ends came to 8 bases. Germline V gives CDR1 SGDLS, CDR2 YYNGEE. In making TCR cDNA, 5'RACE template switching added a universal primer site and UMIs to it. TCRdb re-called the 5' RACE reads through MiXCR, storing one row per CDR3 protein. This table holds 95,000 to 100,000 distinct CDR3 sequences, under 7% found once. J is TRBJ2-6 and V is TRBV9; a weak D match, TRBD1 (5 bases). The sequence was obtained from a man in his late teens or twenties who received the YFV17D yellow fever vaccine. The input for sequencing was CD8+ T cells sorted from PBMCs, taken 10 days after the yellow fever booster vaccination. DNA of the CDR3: TGTGCCAGCAGCGTAACCAGGGCCTCTGGGGCCAACGTCCTGACTTTC. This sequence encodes CASSVTRASGANVLTF.